The 3 T cell receptor beta chains in this list originate from one sample, sequenced in a study of T cell repertoires in cytomegalovirus infection. From the reads, TCRdb called clonotypes with MiXCR, one entry per CDR3 protein. Of 340,000 or so distinct CDR3 sequences in the sample, 20% to 25% were seen once. Their antigen targets remain unknown. The input for sequencing was cultured PBMCs, taken from culture after CMV antigen stimulation. These receptors originate from a human donor in good health (CMV status not recorded). Some clones in this sample may be carry-over from other donors' samples.

This sequence joins TRBV7-7 and TRBJ2-3, with 9 bases identical to TRBD2. The CDR3 totals 15 residues. The V gene end was trimmed by 7 bases and the J gene end by 2 bases; junction bases not matched to a gene: 7. Germline V gene data show CDR1 as SSHAT and CDR2 as FNYEAQ (reference sequence). The CDR3 reads CASTSLAGFTDTQYF. In nucleotides, the CDR3 is TGTGCCAGCACCTCACTAGCGGGCTTCACAGATACGCAGTATTTT. The whole variable domain, remainder taken from reference TRBV7-7 and TRBJ2-3, is GAGVSQSPRYKVTKRGQDVTLRCDPISSHATLYWYQQALGQGPEFLTYFNYEAQPDKSGLPSDRFSAERPEGSISTLTIQRTEQRDSAMYRCASTSLAGFTDTQYFGPGTRLTVL.

This clonotype occurred a few times. This chain connects TRBV4-3 to TRBJ2-3; 9 bases map to TRBD2. Trimming removed 4 bases from V and 1 base from J; junction bases left unmatched: 6. The germline V gene encodes CDR1 LGHNA and CDR2 YSLEER. This CDR3 spans 16 amino acids. CDR3 in amino acids: CASSPRLAECTDTQYF. The CDR3 DNA reads TGCGCCAGCAGCCCCCGACTAGCGGAGTGCACAGATACGCAGTATTTT.

This chain connects TRBV19 to TRBJ1-6; D call uncertain. The CDR3 has 13 amino acids. Germline V gene data show CDR1 as LNHDA and CDR2 as SQIVND (reference sequence). The ends were cut back, 0 bases at V and 10 bases at J, with 7 bases in the middle. In nucleotides, the CDR3 is TGTGCCAGTAGTATAGATGATAGATCACCCCTCCACTTT. As protein: CASSIDDRSPLHF.